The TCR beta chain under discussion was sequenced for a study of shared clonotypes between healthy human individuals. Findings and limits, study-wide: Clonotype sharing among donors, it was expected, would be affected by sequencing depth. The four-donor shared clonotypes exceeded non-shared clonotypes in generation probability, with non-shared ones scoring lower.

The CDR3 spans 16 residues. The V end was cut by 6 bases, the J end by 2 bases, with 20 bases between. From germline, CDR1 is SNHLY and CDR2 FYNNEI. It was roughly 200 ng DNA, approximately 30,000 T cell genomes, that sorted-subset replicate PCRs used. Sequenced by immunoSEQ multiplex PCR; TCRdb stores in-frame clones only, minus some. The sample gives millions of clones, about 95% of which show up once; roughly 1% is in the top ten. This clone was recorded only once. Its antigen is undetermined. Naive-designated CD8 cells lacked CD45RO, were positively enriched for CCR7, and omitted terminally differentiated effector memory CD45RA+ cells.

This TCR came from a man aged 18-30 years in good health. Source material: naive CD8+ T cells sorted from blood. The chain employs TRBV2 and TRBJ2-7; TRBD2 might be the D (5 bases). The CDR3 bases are TGTGCCAGCAGCCCTAGGATGTTACTAGAAGCCTACGAGCAGTACTTC. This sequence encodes CASSPRMLLEAYEQYF.